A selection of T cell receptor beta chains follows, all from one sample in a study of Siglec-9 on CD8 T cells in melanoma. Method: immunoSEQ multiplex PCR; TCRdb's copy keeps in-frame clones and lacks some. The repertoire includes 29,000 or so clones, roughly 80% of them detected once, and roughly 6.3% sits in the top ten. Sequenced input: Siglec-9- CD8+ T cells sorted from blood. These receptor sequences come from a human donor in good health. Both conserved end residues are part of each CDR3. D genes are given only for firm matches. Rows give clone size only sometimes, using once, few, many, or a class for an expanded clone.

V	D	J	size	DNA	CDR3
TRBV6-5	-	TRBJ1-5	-	TGTGCCAGCAGCATGGGGGGTCAGCCCCAGCATTTT	CASSMGGQPQHF
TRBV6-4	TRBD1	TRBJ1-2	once	TGTGCCAGCAGTGACTCGAGGACAGGGGGCCCCAACTATGGCTACACCTTC	CASSDSRTGGPNYGYTF
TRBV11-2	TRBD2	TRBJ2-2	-	TGTGCCAGCGGACTAGCCAGGGGAAACGAGGGCACCGGGGAGCTGTTTTTT	CASGLARGNEGTGELFF
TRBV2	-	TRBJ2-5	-	TGTGCCAGCAGGGAAGGCGGCCAAGAGACCCAGTACTTC	CASREGGQETQYF
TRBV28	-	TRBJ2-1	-	TGTGCCAGCACCCCTGGGGGGCTAGGTGAGCAGTTCTTC	CASTPGGLGEQFF
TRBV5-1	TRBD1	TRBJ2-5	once	TGCGCCAGCAGCTTGGCGGAATGGGACAGCCCTTATGAGACCCAGTACTTC	CASSLAEWDSPYETQYF
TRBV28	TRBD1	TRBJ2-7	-	TGTGCCAGCAGTTTAAGGGCTGGGGCAGGGGGCATCCGGAGCTCCTACGAGCAGTACTTC	CASSLRAGAGGIRSSYEQYF
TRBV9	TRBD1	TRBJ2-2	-	TGTGCCAGCAGCGGCCAGACGACAGGGTCGGCCGGGGAGCTGTTTTTT	CASSGQTTGSAGELFF
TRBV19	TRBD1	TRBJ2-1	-	TGTGCCAGCGCACAGGGGAATGAGCAGTTCTTC	CASAQGNEQFF
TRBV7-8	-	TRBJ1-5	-	TGTGCCAGCAGCTACGCGGTTGGCAATCAGCCCCAGCATTTT	CASSYAVGNQPQHF
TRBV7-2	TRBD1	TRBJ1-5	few	TGTGCCAGCAGCCCTAGACCCGGGACAGGGGATAATCAGCCCCAGCATTTT	CASSPRPGTGDNQPQHF
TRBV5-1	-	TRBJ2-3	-	TGCGCCAGCAGCCTTCCCCAGAGGGATGTCGCAGATACGCAGTATTTT	CASSLPQRDVADTQYF
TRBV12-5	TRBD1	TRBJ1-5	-	TGTGCTGGACCAACGAATGATAGGACAGGTAATAGCAATCAGCCCCAGCATTTT	CAGPTNDRTGNSNQPQHF